Each of the 15 T cell receptor beta chains below was sequenced from the same sample in a study of neoadjuvant anti-PD-1 for oral cavity cancer. Time point specified: after neoadjuvant nivolumab, at surgical resection. Sequencing used immunoSEQ multiplex PCR; TCRdb keeps in-frame clones, though not all of them. The sample shows tens of thousands of clones, around 85% of them seen only once. This sample comprised PBMCs, obtained after nivolumab (anti-PD-1) treatment. Receptors were obtained from a person aged 40 to 85 with oral cavity squamous cell carcinoma.

The chain recombines TRBV7-9 with TRBJ1-5, with D possibly matching TRBD1 (5 bases). The CDR3 is 16 residues long. The germline V and J ends were trimmed by 1 base and 2 bases, with 12 bases remaining between them. The germline gives CDR1 SEHNR, CDR2 FQNEAQ (reference sequence). The CDR3: CASSLDGGTGNQPQHF. CDR3 bases: TGTGCCAGCAGCTTAGACGGGGGAACAGGCAATCAGCCCCAGCATTTT.

This clone was observed a handful of times. This chain connects TRBV4-1 to TRBJ1-5; 8 nucleotides line up with TRBD1. The CDR3 runs 14 residues. V shed 5 bases and J 7 bases; nucleotides not matched to a gene: 7. Germline V gene lookup returns CDR1 MGHRA and CDR2 YSYEKL. The CDR3 region is CASSRTGLYQPQHF. The CDR3 nucleotides read TGCGCCAGCAGCAGGACAGGGCTTTACCAGCCCCAGCATTTT.

This clone came up once. The chain is built from TRBV28 and TRBJ1-1, with TRBD1 matching 11 bases. V was pared by 4 bases and J by 4 bases, with 2 bases of the junction left unmatched. The germline CDR1 and CDR2 sequences are MDHEN and SYDVKM. The CDR3 totals 14 residues. CDR3 bases: TGTGCCAGCAGTTCCGGGACAGGGGGCACTGAAGCTTTCTTT. Translating it yields CASSSGTGGTEAFF.

This CDR3 reads CASSFLGTYGYTF. CDR3 coding DNA: TGTGCCAGCAGTTTTTTAGGGACTTATGGCTACACCTTC. The chain joins TRBV28 to TRBJ1-2, with D perhaps matching TRBD1 (5 bases). Trimming removed 3 bases at V and 5 bases at J, with 10 bases between. The CDR3 contains 13 residues. Per the germline V gene, CDR1 is MDHEN and CDR2 is SYDVKM.

V and J are TRBV10-3 and TRBJ2-6, with 11 bases fitting TRBD1. Germline CDR1 ENHRY, CDR2 SYGVKD. The V segment lost 10 bases and the J segment 1 base; nucleotides outside the gene matches: 9. The CDR3 has 17 amino acids. CDR3 nucleotides: TGTGCCACCCGGCCGGGACAGGGGGAGTCTGGGGCCAACGTCCTGACTTTC. The encoded protein is CATRPGQGESGANVLTF.

The chain uses TRBV27 and TRBJ1-2, with a weak D call TRBD1 (6 bases). Germline V gene data show CDR1 as MNHEY and CDR2 as SMNVEV (reference sequence). The CDR3 sequence is 15 residues long. V was cut by 5 bases and J by 6 bases, with 19 bases left in between. In DNA, the CDR3 is TGTGCCAGCAGTCACAAAAACCCAAACAGGGATGGCTACACCTTC. It translates to CASSHKNPNRDGYTF.

The rearrangement joins TRBV9 to TRBJ2-5; D is perhaps TRBD1 (5 bases). V was clipped by 0 bases and J by 1 base, with 10 bases between them. The CDR3 runs 15 residues. The germline V gene has CDR1 SGDLS and CDR2 YYNGEE. The CDR3 DNA follows: TGTGCCAGCAGCGTAGGTGCGACAGTCCAAGAGACCCAGTACTTC. Translated: CASSVGATVQETQYF. The complete variable domain, with remaining parts taken from reference TRBV9 and TRBJ2-5, reads DSGVTQTPKHLITATGQRVTLRCSPRSGDLSVYWYQQSLDQGLQFLIQYYNGEERAKGNILERFSAQQFPDLHSELNLSSLELGDSALYFCASSVGATVQETQYFGPGTRLLVL.

The rearrangement links TRBV27 to TRBJ2-2; 9 bases match TRBD1. This CDR3 comprises 14 residues. Germline assignment: CDR1 MNHEY and CDR2 SMNVEV (reference sequence). Trimming cost V 6 bases and J 9 bases; bases outside gene matches: 8. In nucleotides, the CDR3 is TGTGCCAGCAGCCCCGGACAGGGGCTAAGGGAGCTGTTTTTT. Translating it yields CASSPGQGLRELFF.

This clone turned up a few times. V gene TRBV5-1 combines with J gene TRBJ2-7; 7 bases agree with TRBD2. The germline gives CDR1 SGHRS, CDR2 YFSETQ. This CDR3 is 14 amino acids long. Trimming cost V 3 bases and J 2 bases; bases outside gene matches: 5. CDR3 sequence: CASSSGLEPYEQYF. The DNA of the CDR3 is TGCGCCAGCAGCTCCGGACTAGAGCCCTACGAGCAGTACTTC.

The genes are TRBV27 and TRBJ2-6; 11 positions match TRBD1. The CDR3 loop spans 17 amino acids. Germline CDR1 is MNHEY and CDR2 is SMNVEV (reference sequence). Losses at the gene ends were 4 bases for V and 3 bases for J; bases not matched to a gene: 5. CDR3 bases: TGTGCCAGCAGTTCAGGACAGGGGGCGGGTGGGGCCAACGTCCTGACTTTC. It encodes CASSSGQGAGGANVLTF.

This chain uses TRBV2 with TRBJ1-1; 9 nucleotides line up with TRBD1. Trimming cost V 6 bases and J 5 bases; bases outside gene matches: 7. Germline lookup yields CDR1 SNHLY and CDR2 FYNNEI. The CDR3 runs to 14 residues. For the CDR3, the DNA is TGTGCCAGCAGCTCAACAGGGGGCTGGACTGAAGCTTTCTTT. Translation gives CASSSTGGWTEAFF.

V is TRBV28 and J is TRBJ1-2; no reliable D call. The CDR3 sequence is 14 residues long. Germline loops: CDR1 MDHEN, CDR2 SYDVKM. The ends were cut back, 6 bases at V and 4 bases at J, with 15 bases in the middle. This chain's CDR3 is CASSLTGNIYGYTF. The CDR3 DNA reads TGTGCCAGCAGCCTGACCGGGAACATCTATGGCTACACCTTC.

This chain uses TRBV4-1 with TRBJ2-3, with TRBD2 matching 13 bases. The trim removed 1 base at V and 8 bases at J, leaving 3 bases unmatched. CDR1 is MGHRA, CDR2 YSYEKL, per germline. The CDR3 has 15 residues. In nucleotides, the CDR3 is TGCGCCAGCAGCCAAGTGGGACTAGCGGGACGTACGCAGTATTTT. It codes for CASSQVGLAGRTQYF.

This chain connects TRBV7-2 to TRBJ2-5, with 10 bases lining up with TRBD2. The length of the CDR3 is 16 residues. V was clipped by 5 bases and J by 2 bases; unmatched bases: 8. Germline CDR1 SGHTA, CDR2 FQGNSA. CDR3 DNA: TGTGCCAGCAGCAATATATGGACTAGCGGACAAGAGACCCAGTACTTC. Its protein is CASSNIWTSGQETQYF.

V gene TRBV4-2 combines with J gene TRBJ2-5; 15 nucleotides align to TRBD2. In germline, CDR1 is LGHNA, CDR2 YNFKEQ. Trimming at V came to 2 bases and at J to 7 bases, leaving 17 bases not matched to a gene. The CDR3 spans 20 residues. Here the CDR3 reads CASSQLTTGTSGGLRVTQYF. CDR3 nucleotide sequence: TGTGCCAGCAGCCAACTGACCACCGGGACTAGCGGGGGGTTGAGGGTGACCCAGTACTTC.